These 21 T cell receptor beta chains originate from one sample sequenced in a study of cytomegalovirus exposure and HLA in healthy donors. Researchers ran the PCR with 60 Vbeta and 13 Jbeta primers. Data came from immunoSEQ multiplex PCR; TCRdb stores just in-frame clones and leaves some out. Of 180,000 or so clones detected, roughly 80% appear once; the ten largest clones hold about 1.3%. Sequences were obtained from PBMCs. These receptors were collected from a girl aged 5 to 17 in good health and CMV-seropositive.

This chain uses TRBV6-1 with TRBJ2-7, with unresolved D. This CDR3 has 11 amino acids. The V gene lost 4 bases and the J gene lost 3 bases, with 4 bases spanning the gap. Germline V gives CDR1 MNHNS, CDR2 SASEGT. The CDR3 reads CASSAFYEQYF. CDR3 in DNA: TGTGCCAGCAGTGCATTCTACGAGCAGTACTTC.

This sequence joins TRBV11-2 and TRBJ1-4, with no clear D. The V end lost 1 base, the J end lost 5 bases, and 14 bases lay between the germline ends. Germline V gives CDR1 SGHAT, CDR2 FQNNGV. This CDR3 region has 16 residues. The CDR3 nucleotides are TGTGCCAGCAGCTTAGGACGAACACGAGGGAATGAAAAACTGTTTTTT. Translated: CASSLGRTRGNEKLFF.

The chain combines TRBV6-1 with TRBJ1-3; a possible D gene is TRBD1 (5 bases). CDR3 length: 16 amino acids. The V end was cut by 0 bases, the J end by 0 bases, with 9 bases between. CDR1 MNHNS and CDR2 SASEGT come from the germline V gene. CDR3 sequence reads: CASSEAGGISGNTIYF. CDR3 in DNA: TGTGCCAGCAGTGAAGCGGGGGGAATCTCTGGAAACACCATATATTTT.

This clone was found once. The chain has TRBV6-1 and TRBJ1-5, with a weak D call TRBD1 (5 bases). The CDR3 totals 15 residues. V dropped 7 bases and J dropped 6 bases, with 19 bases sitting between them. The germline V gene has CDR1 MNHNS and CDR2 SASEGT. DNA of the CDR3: TGTGCCAGCACTTCTTCTCGACAGATATTTCAGCCCCAGCATTTT. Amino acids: CASTSSRQIFQPQHF.

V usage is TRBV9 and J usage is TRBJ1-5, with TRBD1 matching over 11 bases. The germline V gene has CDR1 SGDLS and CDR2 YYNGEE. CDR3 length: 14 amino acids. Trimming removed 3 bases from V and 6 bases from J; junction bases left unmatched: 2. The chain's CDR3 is CASSGDRGFQPQHF. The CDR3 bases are TGTGCCAGCAGCGGGGACAGGGGGTTTCAGCCCCAGCATTTT.

CDR3 protein: CASSNSGTGDEKLFF. The CDR3 DNA is TGTGCCAGCAGCAATTCCGGGACAGGGGACGAAAAACTGTTTTTT. The V and J genes are TRBV5-4 and TRBJ1-4, with 10 bases identical to TRBD1. Germline V gives CDR1 SGHNT, CDR2 YYREEE (reference sequence). The CDR3 runs 15 residues. V lost 4 bases and J lost 8; bases outside the gene matches: 8.

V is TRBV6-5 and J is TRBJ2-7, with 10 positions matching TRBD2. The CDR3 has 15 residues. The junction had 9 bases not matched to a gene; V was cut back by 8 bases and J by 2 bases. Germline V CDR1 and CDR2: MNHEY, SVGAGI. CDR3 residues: CASRPGLADTYEQYF. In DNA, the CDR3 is TGTGCCAGCCGCCCAGGACTAGCGGACACCTACGAGCAGTACTTC.

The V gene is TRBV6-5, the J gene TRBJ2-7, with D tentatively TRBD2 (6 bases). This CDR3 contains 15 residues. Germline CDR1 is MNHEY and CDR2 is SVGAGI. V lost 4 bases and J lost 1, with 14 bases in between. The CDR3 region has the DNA TGTGCCAGCAGTTCGGAGGGATCGGGGTCCTACGAGCAGTACTTC. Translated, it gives CASSSEGSGSYEQYF.

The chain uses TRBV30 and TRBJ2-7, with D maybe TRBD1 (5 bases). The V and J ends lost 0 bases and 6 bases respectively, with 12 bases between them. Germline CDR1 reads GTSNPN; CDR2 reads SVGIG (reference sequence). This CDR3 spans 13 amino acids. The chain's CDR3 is CAWSVDSSGEQYF. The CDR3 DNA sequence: TGTGCCTGGAGTGTCGACAGCTCAGGCGAGCAGTACTTC.

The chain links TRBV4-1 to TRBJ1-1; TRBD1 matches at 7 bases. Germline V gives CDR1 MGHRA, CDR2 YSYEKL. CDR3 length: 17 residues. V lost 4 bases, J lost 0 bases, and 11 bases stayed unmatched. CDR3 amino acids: CASSPRGVSVLNTEAFF. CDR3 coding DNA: TGCGCCAGCAGCCCCAGGGGGGTGTCCGTCTTGAACACTGAAGCTTTCTTT.

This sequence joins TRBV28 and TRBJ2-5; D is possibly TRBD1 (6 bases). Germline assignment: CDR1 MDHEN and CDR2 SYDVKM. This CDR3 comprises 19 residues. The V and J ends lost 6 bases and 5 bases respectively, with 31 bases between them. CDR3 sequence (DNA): TGTGCCAGCAGCTACGGCTTTGCCCGGGACACCTCCGATGGGGAGACCCAGTACTTC. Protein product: CASSYGFARDTSDGETQYF.

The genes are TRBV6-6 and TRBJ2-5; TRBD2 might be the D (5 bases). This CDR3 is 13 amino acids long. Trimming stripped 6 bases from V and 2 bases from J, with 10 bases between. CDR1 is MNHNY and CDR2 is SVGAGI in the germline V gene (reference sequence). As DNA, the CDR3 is TGTGCCAGCAGCCAGACTAAACAAGAGACCCAGTACTTC. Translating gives CASSQTKQETQYF.

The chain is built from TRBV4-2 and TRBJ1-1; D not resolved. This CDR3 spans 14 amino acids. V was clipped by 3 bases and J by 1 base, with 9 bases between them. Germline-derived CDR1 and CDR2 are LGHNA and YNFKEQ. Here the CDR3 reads CASSHGIRNTEAFF. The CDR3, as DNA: TGTGCCAGCAGCCACGGGATACGGAACACTGAAGCTTTCTTT.

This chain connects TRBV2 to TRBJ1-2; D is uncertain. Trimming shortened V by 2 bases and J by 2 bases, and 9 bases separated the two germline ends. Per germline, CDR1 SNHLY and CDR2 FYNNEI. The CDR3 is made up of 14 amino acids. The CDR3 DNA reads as TGTGCCAGCAGTGAATGGCTAGTCAACTATGGCTACACCTTC. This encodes CASSEWLVNYGYTF.

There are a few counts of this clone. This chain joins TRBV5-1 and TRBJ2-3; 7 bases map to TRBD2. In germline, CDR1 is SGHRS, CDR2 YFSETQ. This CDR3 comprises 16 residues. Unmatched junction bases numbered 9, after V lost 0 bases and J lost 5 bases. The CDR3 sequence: CASSLAPGGSLDTQYF. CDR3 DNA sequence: TGCGCCAGCAGCTTGGCCCCGGGAGGTTCTTTAGATACGCAGTATTTT.

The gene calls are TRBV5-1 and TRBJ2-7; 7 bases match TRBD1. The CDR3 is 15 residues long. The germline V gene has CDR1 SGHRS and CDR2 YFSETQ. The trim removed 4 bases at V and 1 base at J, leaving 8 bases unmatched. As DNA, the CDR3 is TGCGCCAGCAGCCCTAGACAGGGAATTTCCTACGAGCAGTACTTC. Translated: CASSPRQGISYEQYF. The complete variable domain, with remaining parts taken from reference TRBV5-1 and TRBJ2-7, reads KAGVTQTPRYLIKTRGQQVTLSCSPISGHRSVSWYQQTPGQGLQFLFEYFSETQRNKGNFPGRFSGRQFSNSRSEMNVSTLELGDSALYLCASSPRQGISYEQYFGPGTRLTVT.

CDR3 sequence reads: CASGLRLAANYEQYF. The CDR3 region has the DNA TGTGCTAGTGGTTTGCGGCTAGCGGCAAACTACGAGCAGTACTTC. J is TRBJ2-7 and V is TRBV12-5; 7 bases line up with TRBD2. The CDR3 runs 15 residues. V lost 2 bases, J lost 3 bases, and 7 bases stayed unmatched. Germline values: CDR1 LGHNT, CDR2 FRNRAP.

CDR3 sequence: CASSPSTNEKLFF. The DNA for the CDR3 is TGTGCCAGCTCCCCGTCAACTAATGAAAAACTGTTTTTT. The chain is built from TRBV6-6 and TRBJ1-4; unclear D gene. The CDR3 consists of 13 residues. The germline V gene encodes CDR1 MNHNY and CDR2 SVGAGI (reference sequence). V shed 8 bases and J shed 0 bases, with 7 bases lying between them.

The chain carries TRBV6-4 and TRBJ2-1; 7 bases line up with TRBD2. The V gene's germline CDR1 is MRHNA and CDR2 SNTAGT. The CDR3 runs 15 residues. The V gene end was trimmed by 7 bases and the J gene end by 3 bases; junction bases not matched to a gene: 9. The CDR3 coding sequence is TGTGCCAGCAAAATTACTAGCGACAACTACAATGAGCAGTTCTTC. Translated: CASKITSDNYNEQFF.

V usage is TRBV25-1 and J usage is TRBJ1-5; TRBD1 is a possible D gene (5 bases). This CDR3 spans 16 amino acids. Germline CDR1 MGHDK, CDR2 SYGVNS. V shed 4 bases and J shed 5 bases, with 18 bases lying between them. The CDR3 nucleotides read TGTGCCAGCAGTGGCGGGACTTTCTCGGGACATCAGCCCCAGCATTTT. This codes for CASSGGTFSGHQPQHF.

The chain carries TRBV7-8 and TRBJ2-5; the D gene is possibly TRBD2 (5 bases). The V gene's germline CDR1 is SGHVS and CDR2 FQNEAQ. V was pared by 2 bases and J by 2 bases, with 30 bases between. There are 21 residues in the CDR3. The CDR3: CASSLSRASLRNRLMQETQYF. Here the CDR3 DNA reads TGTGCCAGCAGCTTATCTCGCGCTAGCTTACGCAATAGACTAATGCAAGAGACCCAGTACTTC.